Sequencing of this T cell receptor (beta chain) was carried out in a study of Ad26.COV2.S vaccination and SARS-CoV-2 variants (dated by TCRdb to about 2021). Broadly, across the study: Vaccine-arm donors were drawn from COV1001, a multicentre, randomized, double-blind, placebo-controlled phase I-IIa trial of Ad26.COV2.S in healthy adults. Trial participants were randomized into five groups of five, in which low-dose or high-dose Ad26.COV2.S was given once or twice, or placebo was given on both occasions. TCRbeta repertoire sequencing served as the tool for gauging how specific and how broad the SARS-CoV-2-reactive T cell receptors were following Ad26.COV2.S vaccination. Investigators remained blinded to trial group allocation during experiments and outcome assessment. A total of around 32 samples were included in the TCR-sequenced set, comprising roughly 19 Ad26.COV2.S vaccine recipients, 5 placebo recipients and 8 SARS-CoV-2 convalescent individuals. Ad26.COV2.S was administered intramuscularly at 5 x 10^10 or 1 x 10^11 viral particles, either as a single shot or as two shots given 56 days apart.

The immunoSEQ Assay was the method used to sequence TCRbeta CDR3 regions. After extraction, genomic DNA underwent amplification by bias-controlled multiplex PCR, followed by high-throughput sequencing. The authors' analysis ran thus. Collapsing and filtering of sequences were performed to quantify the absolute abundance of each unique TCRbeta CDR3 region. Usable DNA was measured by amplifying reference genes present in all nucleated cells, and TCRbeta template counts were normalized to that usable DNA to estimate T cell fraction. Repertoire TCRs were annotated as SARS-CoV-2-specific by exact matching of V gene, CDR3 amino acid sequence and J gene to a known reactive TCR set. MIRA supplied the reference SARS-CoV-2 TCR set, which was filtered for enrichment in COVID-19-positive ImmuneCODE repertoires so that public or cross-reactive TCRs were removed. Drawing on the MIRA antigens, annotated TCRs were analysed further at the level of specific ORF or position within ORF. Breadth was defined as annotated unique rearrangements over total unique productive rearrangements; depth was the summed frequency of those rearrangements. Two-sided Wilcoxon rank-sum tests were applied when comparing TCR breadth between groups. Not all clones reach the TCRdb copy of this immuneACCESS table, which keeps in-frame sequences only. Checked studies attribute under half of the gap to unresolved V genes and leave the rest unexplained. That table is the source of V, J and clone size, and D and trimming were worked out from the DNA. For this sample there are 410,000 or so clones; about 90% appear just once. The ten biggest clones cover under 2% of the sample.

Per the publication, the treatment or condition label means: some 19 received Ad26.COV2.S at low or high dose, single or two shots; 5 received placebo; per-sample allocation not given. For vaccine and placebo recipients, repertoires were sequenced using samples collected on day 63 after the first injection. In Cohort 1b, more than 20 adults aged 18-55 years were enrolled at a single site in Boston, USA, between 29 July and 7 August 2020. Ad26.COV2.S was a replication-incompetent adenovirus type 26 vector expressing a prefusion-stabilized SARS-CoV-2 spike protein from the original Wuhan strain. As for this clone: Its antigen is not yet known. Base quality data are lacking; no much larger clone is found one base away.

Study-wide findings and limitations: The study was not powered to compare responses between vaccine doses or regimens. Ad26.COV2.S recipients had higher spike-specific TCR breadth than placebo recipients (P = 0.0014). After vaccination, spike-specific CD8+ and CD4+ T cell responses were reported to show substantial breadth. Comparable non-spike TCR breadth was observed between vaccine and placebo recipients, consistent with only spike being contained in the vaccine. The authors noted that the TCR breadth and depth analyses may have underestimated total T cell responses.

V and J are trimmed by 2 bases and 5 bases, and the gene matches miss 0 bases of the junction. From the cysteine through the phenylalanine, the CDR3 covers 14 amino acids. Just CDR3 DNA is preserved here, 42 bases in frame from base 1. Taken from the germline V gene (reference sequence), the CDR1 and CDR2 loops are MNHNY and SVGAGI. The chain was built from TRBV6-6 and TRBJ1-4, and 9 bases in between align with TRBD1. The receptor was isolated from a person between 18 and 59 years old who received the Ad26.COV2.S COVID-19 vaccine or a placebo. This specimen was peripheral blood, taken in a trial of Ad26.COV2.S vaccine versus placebo. The nucleotide sequence reads TGTGCCAGCAGTTACGACAGGGGGAATGAAAAACTGTTTTTT. This gives the protein CASSYDRGNEKLFF.